Many counts were recorded for the clone carrying this T cell receptor beta chain. The antigen is unknown. The sample comes from a study of immune heterogeneity within non-small cell lung tumors. Findings and caveats of the study: High-frequency T-cell receptor beta clonotypes differed largely between individual patients. Local tumor mutational burden correlated moderately but significantly with local T-cell clonality (R roughly 0.36). Dominant CDR3 beta clonotypes repeated across a patient's tumor loci, while different loci held unique high-frequency clones.

The V and J ends lost 0 bases and 3 bases respectively, with 8 bases between them. Per the germline V gene, CDR1 is LNHDA and CDR2 is SQIVND (reference sequence). CDR3 length equals 14 residues. TCRs were amplified from about 640 ng gDNA of bulk tumor per sample. Multiple biopsies spaced far apart were taken from each primary tumor during surgery. Enrolled patients presented with newly diagnosed, previously untreated non-small cell lung cancer and underwent curative surgery. CDR3 of TCR beta was amplified by multiplex PCR that used 32 V and 13 J primers. Via MiXCR, TCRdb re-called the multiplex PCR reads, giving one row per CDR3 protein. The sample contains roughly 6,000 distinct CDR3 sequences, roughly a fifth of which appear only once.

This clonotype originated in a woman aged 60-75 years with non-small cell lung cancer. The chain carries TRBV19 and TRBJ1-1, with D unresolved. The sequencing input was lung tumor tissue. DNA of the CDR3: TGTGCCAGTAGTATAGAGAAGGGATACACTGAAGCTTTCTTT. Translation gives CASSIEKGYTEAFF.